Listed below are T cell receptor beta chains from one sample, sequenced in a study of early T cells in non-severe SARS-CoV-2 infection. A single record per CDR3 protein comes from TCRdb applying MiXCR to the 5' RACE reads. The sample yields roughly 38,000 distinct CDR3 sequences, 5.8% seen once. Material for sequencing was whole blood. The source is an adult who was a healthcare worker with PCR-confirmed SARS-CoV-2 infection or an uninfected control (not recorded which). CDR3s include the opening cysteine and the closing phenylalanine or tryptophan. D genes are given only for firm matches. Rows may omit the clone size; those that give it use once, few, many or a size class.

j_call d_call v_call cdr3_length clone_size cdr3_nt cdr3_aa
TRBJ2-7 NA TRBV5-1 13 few TGCGCCAGCAGCTTGGGGCAGACCGTCGAGCAGTACTTC CASSLGQTVEQYF
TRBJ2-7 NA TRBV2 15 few TGTGCCAGCAGGTCCCTGACAAATCGGGTCAACGAGCAGTACTTC CASRSLTNRVNEQYF
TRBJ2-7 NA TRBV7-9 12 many TGTGCCAGCAGCTTAGGCGGAGACATCCAGTACTTC CASSLGGDIQYF
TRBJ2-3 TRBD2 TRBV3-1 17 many TGTGCCAGCAGCCAAGATAGGCCTAGCGGGGTTAAATCTTTGCAGTATTTT CASSQDRPSGVKSLQYF
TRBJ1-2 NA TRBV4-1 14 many TGCGCCAGCGCATCCCTCTCGACTTGGGGGGACTACACCTTC CASASLSTWGDYTF
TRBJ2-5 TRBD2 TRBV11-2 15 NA TGTGCCAGCAGCTTAGCGGGGGGGGCCCTAGAGACCCAGTACTTC CASSLAGGALETQYF
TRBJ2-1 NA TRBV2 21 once TGTGCCAGCCTGGGGGATTTAGGGACAGGGATTTCTAGCGGGACCTACAATGAGCAGTTCTTC CASLGDLGTGISSGTYNEQFF
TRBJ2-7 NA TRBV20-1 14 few TGCAGTGCCTCACAGGTCACCGCTTCCTACGAGCAGTACTTC CSASQVTASYEQYF
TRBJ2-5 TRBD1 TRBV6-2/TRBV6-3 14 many TGTGCCAGCAGTCACCGGACAGGGGAGTCGTCCCAGTACTTC CASSHRTGESSQYF
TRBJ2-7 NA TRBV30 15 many TGTGCCTGGAGCCCGGGGCACAAAGGATCCTACGAGCAGTACTTC CAWSPGHKGSYEQYF
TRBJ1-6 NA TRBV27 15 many TGTGCCAGCAGTTTACTAGACATGCAGAATTCACCCCTCCACTTT CASSLLDMQNSPLHF
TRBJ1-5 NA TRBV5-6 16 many TGTGCCAGCAGCCGGGCCGGGCCAGGGAGGGATCAGCCCCAGCATTTT CASSRAGPGRDQPQHF
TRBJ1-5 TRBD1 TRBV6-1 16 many TGTGCCAGCAGTGAAATGACAGGGACTAGCAATCAGCCCCAGCATTTT CASSEMTGTSNQPQHF
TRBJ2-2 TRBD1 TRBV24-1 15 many TGTGCCACCAGCAAGACAGGGATGAACACCGGGGAGCTGTTTTTT CATSKTGMNTGELFF
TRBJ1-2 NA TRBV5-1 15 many TGCGCCAGCAGCCTTGACACCCCCATCAACTATGGCTACACCTTC CASSLDTPINYGYTF
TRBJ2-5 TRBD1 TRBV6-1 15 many TGTGCCAGCACCGACCAAGGACAGGGGTTGGAGACCCAGTACTTC CASTDQGQGLETQYF
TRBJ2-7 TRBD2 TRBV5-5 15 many TGTGCCAGCAGCTTGGTGAGCGGGAGGGCCTCCGAGCAGTACTTC CASSLVSGRASEQYF
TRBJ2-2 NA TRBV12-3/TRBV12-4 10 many TGTGCCAGCGGGGTAGGGGAGCTGTTTTTT CASGVGELFF
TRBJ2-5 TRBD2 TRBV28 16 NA TGTGCCAGCAGATATGACCGTTCGACTAGCGGGTGGTCCCAGTACTTC CASRYDRSTSGWSQYF
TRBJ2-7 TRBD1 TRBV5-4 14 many TGTGCCAGCAGCCCAGGACAGGGTAGAAACGAGCAGTACTTC CASSPGQGRNEQYF
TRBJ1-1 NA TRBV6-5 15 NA TGTGCCAGCAGTTACTCTTCCGGGACACCCACTGAAGCTTTCTTT CASSYSSGTPTEAFF
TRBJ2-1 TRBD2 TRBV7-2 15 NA TGTGCCAGCAGCTTAGCTGCGGGAGGAACCAATGAGCAGTTCTTC CASSLAAGGTNEQFF
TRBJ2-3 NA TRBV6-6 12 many TGTGCCAGCAGTTACGCTTGGGACCAGCAGTATTTT CASSYAWDQQYF
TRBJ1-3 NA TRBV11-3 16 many TGTGCCAGCAGCTTGGGAAGTGCCGCTTCTGGAAACACCATATATTTT CASSLGSAASGNTIYF
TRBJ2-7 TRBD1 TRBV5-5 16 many TGTGCCAGCAGCTTGGTGGTAGGGACAGGGACCTACGAGCAGTACTTC CASSLVVGTGTYEQYF
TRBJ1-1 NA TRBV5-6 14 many TGTGCCAGCAGCTTTCCCAGCCAGAACACTGAAGCTTTCTTT CASSFPSQNTEAFF
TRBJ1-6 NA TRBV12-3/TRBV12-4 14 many TGTGCCAGCAGTCTAGGAGGCCTGAATTCACCCCTCCACTTT CASSLGGLNSPLHF
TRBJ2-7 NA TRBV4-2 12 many TGTGCCAGTAGCGGCGGCTCGGGCGAGCAGTACTTC CASSGGSGEQYF
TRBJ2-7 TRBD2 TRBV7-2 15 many TGTGCCAGCAGTTATCAAGCGGGAGTGAGCGACGAGCAGTACTTC CASSYQAGVSDEQYF
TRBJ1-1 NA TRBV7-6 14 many TGTGCCAGCAGCCCGACGGGGGCGAGCACTGAAGCTTTCTTT CASSPTGASTEAFF
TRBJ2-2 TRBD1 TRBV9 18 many TGTGCCAGCAGCGTAGTGGGCAGGGGGTCGACGAACACCGGGGAGCTGTTTTTT CASSVVGRGSTNTGELFF
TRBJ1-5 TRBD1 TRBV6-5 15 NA TGTGCCAGCAGCCCCGACAGGGCGAGCAATCAGCCCCAGCATTTT CASSPDRASNQPQHF
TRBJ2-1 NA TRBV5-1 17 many TGCGCCAGCAGCTCCGGTTTGGCAGGGGCTATCTACAATGAGCAGTTCTTC CASSSGLAGAIYNEQFF
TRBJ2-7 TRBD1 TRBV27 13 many TGTGCCACCTGGACAGGGAGCTCCTACGAGCAGTACTTC CATWTGSSYEQYF
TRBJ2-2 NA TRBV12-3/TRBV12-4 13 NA TGTGCCAGCCGAGGATCGTGGACCGGGGAGCTGTTTTTT CASRGSWTGELFF
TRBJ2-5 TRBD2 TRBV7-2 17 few TGTGCCAGCAGCTTAGGGGGAGTAGCGGGAGTTCTCGGCGACCAGTACTTC CASSLGGVAGVLGDQYF
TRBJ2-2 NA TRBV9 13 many TGTGCCAGCAGCGTAGACATCAGCGGGGAGCTGTTTTTT CASSVDISGELFF
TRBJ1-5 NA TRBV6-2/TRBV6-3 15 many TGTGCCAGCAGCCGCCGGGGGTATAGCAATCAGCCCCAGCATTTT CASSRRGYSNQPQHF
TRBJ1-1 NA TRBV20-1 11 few TGCAGTGCTAGGGGGGACACTGAAGCTTTCTTT CSARGDTEAFF
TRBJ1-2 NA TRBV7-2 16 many TGTGCCAGCATCGCAAGGGCCTCCACCTATAACTATGGCTACACCTTC CASIARASTYNYGYTF